This TCR beta chain was found in a study of cytomegalovirus exposure and HLA in healthy donors. Study information: From about 180 million T cells, an earlier analysis saw 110 million or so unique TCR beta sequences. Study-level results: Apparent HLA restriction characterized most CMV-associated TCR beta chains in a later analysis. For most TCR beta V segments, an earlier analysis put the productive rate at about 90% or about 30% of the time.

As concerns this clone: Its specificity is unknown.

The PCR used 60 Vbeta and 13 Jbeta primers. Generated by immunoSEQ multiplex PCR, the TCRdb table keeps only in-frame clones and is missing some. The profile covers roughly 150,000 clones, with around 75% appearing a single time and about 2% taken by the ten largest. The receptor was isolated from a male donor in good health and CMV-seronegative. The sequencing sample was made of PBMCs.

Here the CDR3 DNA reads TGTGCCAGCAGCGTAGCTATGGAGAACTATGGCTACACCTTC. Its protein is CASSVAMENYGYTF. The chain employs TRBV9 and TRBJ1-2; D is ambiguous. Germline loops: CDR1 SGDLS, CDR2 YYNGEE. Trimming removed 0 bases from V and 2 bases from J, with 8 bases in between. The CDR3 sequence is 14 residues long.